The T cell receptor beta chain described here comes from a study of blood T cell repertoires in COVID-19. In germline, CDR1 is SGHRS, CDR2 YFSETQ. V trimming: 0 bases; J trimming: 6 bases; junction bases outside the gene matches: 11. CDR3 length equals 17 residues. This table comes from immunoSEQ multiplex PCR, and its TCRdb copy is limited to in-frame clones, with some not included. The sample records fewer than 250,000 clones, approximately 84% being singletons. The sequenced material came from peripheral blood. This chain connects TRBV5-1 to TRBJ1-4, with TRBD1 matching over 7 bases. The clonotype comes from a man aged 50 to 59 with acute or convalescent COVID-19. The CDR3 spells CASSLGGTATGHEKLFF. In DNA form, the CDR3 reads TGCGCCAGCAGCTTGGGGGGGACAGCGACTGGGCATGAAAAACTGTTTTTT.